Following are 29 T cell receptor beta chains from one sample sequenced in a study of CD8 T cells in ankylosing spondylitis. Study-level points and caveats: Seemingly distinctive of ankylosing spondylitis blood was a TCR beta motif formed by eight highly homologous variants.

For these receptors, no antigen is known. MiXCR, applied by TCRdb to the 5' RACE reads, yields one record per CDR3 protein. Of fewer than 450,000 distinct CDR3 sequences detected, more than 15% appear once; the ten largest clones hold 1%. Sequencing was carried out using blood, either unsorted or a sorted T cell fraction (not recorded which). The source is a male donor with ankylosing spondylitis.

The chain links TRBV4-2 to TRBJ2-7; 9 bases are shared with TRBD2. CDR1 is LGHNA and CDR2 is YNFKEQ in the germline V gene. Losses at the gene ends were 2 bases for V and 3 bases for J; bases not matched to a gene: 5. The CDR3 contains 15 residues. CDR3 region: CASSQQLAGLYEQYF. In DNA, the CDR3 is TGTGCCAGCAGCCAACAACTAGCGGGTCTCTACGAGCAGTACTTC.

The chain uses TRBV7-2 and TRBJ2-4, with D perhaps given as TRBD1 or TRBD2 (5 bases each). CDR3 length: 15 amino acids. Trimming pared 2 bases from V and 0 bases from J, leaving 8 bases between. Germline V gene data show CDR1 as SGHTA and CDR2 as FQGNSA. This CDR3 reads CASSLRGQAKNIQYF. The CDR3 coding sequence is TGTGCCAGCAGCTTACGGGGCCAAGCCAAAAACATTCAGTACTTC.

The chain joins TRBV3-1 to TRBJ2-7; possibly TRBD1 or TRBD2 for D (7 bases each). Germline CDR1 LGHDT, CDR2 YNNKEL (reference sequence). The CDR3 consists of 15 residues. V was pared by 3 bases and J by 0 bases, with 12 bases between. The CDR3 protein is CASSQGGTVSYEQYF. The CDR3 coding sequence is TGTGCCAGCAGCCAGGGGGGGACAGTCTCCTACGAGCAGTACTTC.

The chain links TRBV5-1 to TRBJ2-5; a possible D gene is TRBD1 (5 bases). Germline lookup yields CDR1 SGHRS and CDR2 YFSETQ. CDR3 length: 13 residues. Trimming stripped 1 base from V and 5 bases from J, with 9 bases between. The CDR3 bases are TGCGCCAGCAGCTTGTTAGGGGCGGAGACCCAGTACTTC. This codes for CASSLLGAETQYF. Drawing the rest from reference TRBV5-1 and TRBJ2-5, the complete variable domain is KAGVTQTPRYLIKTRGQQVTLSCSPISGHRSVSWYQQTPGQGLQFLFEYFSETQRNKGNFPGRFSGRQFSNSRSEMNVSTLELGDSALYLCASSLLGAETQYFGPGTRLLVL.

The genes are TRBV6-2 or TRBV6-3 and TRBJ2-1, with TRBD2 matching 11 bases. This CDR3 has 18 amino acids. The germline V gene has CDR1 MNHEY and CDR2 SVGEGT. Trimming removed 5 bases from V and 0 bases from J; junction bases left unmatched: 9. DNA of the CDR3: TGTGCCAGCAGTGCCGGGACTAGCGGATATAGCTCCTACAATGAGCAGTTCTTC. Encoded protein: CASSAGTSGYSSYNEQFF.

This clonotype was seen many times. The chain combines TRBV5-1 with TRBJ2-5, with 7 bases fitting TRBD1. J gave up 3 bases and V 0 bases, and 2 bases lay outside the gene matches. The CDR3 is 14 amino acids. Germline V CDR1 and CDR2: SGHRS, YFSETQ. The CDR3 sequence is CASSLEGAKETQYF. As DNA, the CDR3 is TGCGCCAGCAGCTTGGAGGGGGCGAAAGAGACCCAGTACTTC.

This clonotype was found many times. This chain joins TRBV7-8 and TRBJ1-2; D is possibly TRBD1 (5 bases). Per the germline V gene, CDR1 is SGHVS and CDR2 is FQNEAQ. The ends were cut back, 2 bases at V and 2 bases at J, with 12 bases in the middle. This CDR3 comprises 15 residues. The CDR3 loop reads CASSLQLAGNYGYTF. In nucleotides, the CDR3 is TGTGCCAGCAGCTTACAATTGGCAGGGAACTATGGCTACACCTTC. The full variable domain, rest sourced from reference TRBV7-8 and TRBJ1-2, is GAGVSQSPRYKVAKRGQDVALRCDPISGHVSLFWYQQALGQGPEFLTYFQNEAQLDKSGLPSDRFFAERPEGSVSTLKIQRTQQEDSAVYLCASSLQLAGNYGYTFGSGTRLTVV.

This clonotype was picked up many times. The chain employs TRBV12-3 or TRBV12-4 and TRBJ2-7, with D possibly called TRBD1 or TRBD2 (5 bases each). The CDR3 is made up of 15 amino acids. The V and J ends lost 4 bases and 4 bases respectively, with 17 bases between them. The CDR3 nucleotides are TGTGCCAGCAGTTGGCTCGGGACCCTTGGGTACGAGCAGTACTTC. Residues: CASSWLGTLGYEQYF.

Only a few counts were recorded for this clonotype. V gene TRBV5-1 combines with J gene TRBJ2-7, with D perhaps being TRBD1 or TRBD2 (5 bases each). This CDR3 contains 15 residues. Germline V CDR1 and CDR2: SGHRS, YFSETQ. V lost 2 bases and J 6 bases, leaving 18 bases between the germline ends. The CDR3 nucleotides read TGCGCCAGCAGCTTCAGTATCGGGACGATCTCCGAGCAGTACTTC. Translation gives CASSFSIGTISEQYF.

The chain is built from TRBV20-1 and TRBJ1-1; D gene ambiguous. Germline V CDR1 and CDR2: DFQATT, SNEGSKA (reference sequence). V lost 0 bases and J lost 1, with 9 bases in between. The CDR3 sequence is 14 residues long. DNA of the CDR3: TGCAGTGCTAGAGACAACGACTGGAACACTGAAGCTTTCTTT. It is translated as CSARDNDWNTEAFF.

This clonotype was detected a few times. The chain has TRBV4-1 and TRBJ2-5; TRBD2 might be the D (6 bases). V dropped 1 base and J dropped 5 bases, with 8 bases sitting between them. Germline V gene lookup returns CDR1 MGHRA and CDR2 YSYEKL. The CDR3 is made up of 13 amino acids. The CDR3 reads CASSQGLEETQYF. CDR3 nucleotide sequence: TGCGCCAGCAGCCAAGGACTAGAGGAGACCCAGTACTTC.

The chain links TRBV7-8 to TRBJ1-1, with TRBD1 matching over 10 bases. The CDR3 extends over 15 amino acids. CDR1 is SGHVS, CDR2 FQNEAQ, per germline. V gave up 3 bases and J gave up 5 bases; unmatched junction bases: 6. CDR3 residues: CASSFSPGQGTEAFF. The CDR3 nucleotides are TGTGCCAGCAGCTTTAGCCCGGGACAGGGGACTGAAGCTTTCTTT.

This chain uses TRBV24-1 with TRBJ2-3; weak D call: TRBD2 (6 bases). This CDR3 is 15 amino acids long. Per the germline V gene, CDR1 is KGHDR and CDR2 is SFDVKD. Trimming left V 4 bases short and J 2 bases short, with 12 bases between. The CDR3 DNA sequence: TGTGCCACCAGTGACCCGGGACTCCCCACAGATACGCAGTATTTT. Protein sequence: CATSDPGLPTDTQYF.

This clonotype has only a few counts. The rearrangement links TRBV5-1 to TRBJ2-6, with D possibly matching TRBD2 (5 bases). Germline values: CDR1 SGHRS, CDR2 YFSETQ. The CDR3 is 15 residues long. Deletions cut 4 bases from V and 0 bases from J, with 8 bases between. The CDR3 DNA is TGCGCCAGCAGCGAAACTAGCTCTGGGGCCAACGTCCTGACTTTC. It codes for CASSETSSGANVLTF.

This clonotype has a count of ten or more. The V gene is TRBV12-3 or TRBV12-4, the J gene TRBJ2-3; D possibly corresponds to TRBD2 (6 bases). V was pared by 3 bases and J by 1 base, with 8 bases between. The CDR3 contains 14 residues. CDR3 DNA sequence: TGTGCCAGCAGTTTCGGGGGACGCACAGATACGCAGTATTTT. Residues: CASSFGGRTDTQYF.

This clonotype was found a few times. This chain connects TRBV6-1 to TRBJ2-2; 7 bases are shared with TRBD1. Losses at the gene ends were 8 bases for V and 0 bases for J; bases not matched to a gene: 12. The CDR3 length is 17 residues. The germline CDR1 and CDR2 sequences are MNHNS and SASEGT. In DNA, the CDR3 is TGTGCCAGCGGGGAACAGGGGCTCGGGTCGAACACCGGGGAGCTGTTTTTT. Translation: CASGEQGLGSNTGELFF.

This clonotype was observed a handful of times. This chain connects TRBV4-1 to TRBJ2-3, with TRBD1 identical over 9 bases. CDR1 and CDR2 from the germline V gene are MGHRA and YSYEKL. This CDR3 is 15 amino acids long. The ends lost 1 base at V and 2 bases at J; junction bases unmatched: 1. Written as DNA, the CDR3 is TGCGCCAGCAGCCAAGGGGACAGGGACACAGATACGCAGTATTTT. Its protein is CASSQGDRDTDTQYF.

The chain joins TRBV19 to TRBJ2-3; 14 nucleotides line up with TRBD2. Germline values: CDR1 LNHDA, CDR2 SQIVND (reference sequence). The CDR3 extends over 19 amino acids. V lost 5 bases to trimming and J lost 2 bases; unmatched junction nucleotides: 12. The CDR3 protein is CASSRLAGGKSPYTDTQYF. Here the CDR3 DNA reads TGTGCCAGTAGTCGACTAGCGGGGGGGAAATCCCCTTACACAGATACGCAGTATTTT.

This clonotype was seen a handful of times. The V and J genes are TRBV5-1 and TRBJ1-1; 7 bases line up with TRBD1. The CDR3 runs to 14 residues. CDR1 and CDR2 (germline): SGHRS, YFSETQ. With V trimmed by 4 bases and J by 0 bases, 3 bases remained unmatched. DNA of the CDR3: TGCGCCAGCAGCGGGGACAGTCTGAACACTGAAGCTTTCTTT. Residues: CASSGDSLNTEAFF.

The gene calls are TRBV30 and TRBJ2-1; TRBD2 might be the D (7 bases). The germline gives CDR1 GTSNPN, CDR2 SVGIG (reference sequence). Trimming removed 1 base from V and 2 bases from J, with 12 bases in between. This CDR3 has 15 residues. CDR3 protein: CAWSEKGGAYNEQFF. For the CDR3, the DNA is TGTGCCTGGAGTGAGAAGGGGGGGGCCTACAATGAGCAGTTCTTC.

This clonotype was recorded many times. CDR3 nucleotide sequence: TGTGCCATCAGTAGACAGACCATCACAGATACGCAGTATTTT. Residues: CAISRQTITDTQYF. The genes are TRBV10-3 and TRBJ2-3, with a tentative D call TRBD1 (5 bases). Deletions cut 5 bases from V and 2 bases from J, with 11 bases between. The CDR3 has 14 amino acids. Germline V CDR1 and CDR2: ENHRY, SYGVKD.

The J gene is TRBJ2-7, the V gene TRBV5-1; D gene unclear. The CDR3 runs to 12 residues. V gave up 0 bases and J gave up 5 bases, with 6 bases separating them. Germline V gene sequence: CDR1 SGHRS, CDR2 YFSETQ. CDR3 protein: CASSLVLDEQYF. CDR3 DNA sequence: TGCGCCAGCAGCTTGGTTTTGGACGAGCAGTACTTC. The complete variable domain, with remaining parts taken from reference TRBV5-1 and TRBJ2-7, reads KAGVTQTPRYLIKTRGQQVTLSCSPISGHRSVSWYQQTPGQGLQFLFEYFSETQRNKGNFPGRFSGRQFSNSRSEMNVSTLELGDSALYLCASSLVLDEQYFGPGTRLTVT.

The chain is built from TRBV20-1 and TRBJ1-6, with 10 bases matching TRBD1. CDR3 length: 16 amino acids. Germline CDR1 and CDR2: DFQATT and SNEGSKA (reference sequence). With V trimmed by 4 bases and J by 6 bases, 9 bases remained unmatched. CDR3 sequence: CSANPKRDRGNSPLHF. The DNA of the CDR3 is TGCAGTGCTAATCCGAAACGGGACAGGGGTAATTCACCCCTCCACTTT.

In its sample, this clonotype was seen many times. The chain uses TRBV20-1 and TRBJ1-5; 7 nucleotides line up with TRBD1. The germline gives CDR1 DFQATT, CDR2 SNEGSKA (reference sequence). V lost 4 bases to trimming and J lost 3 bases; unmatched junction nucleotides: 6. The CDR3 covers 14 residues. The CDR3: CSAKDRAYNQPQHF. CDR3 sequence (DNA): TGCAGTGCTAAAGACAGGGCCTACAATCAGCCCCAGCATTTT.

This clonotype was counted between two and nine times. This chain links TRBV6-5 with TRBJ1-1; D unclear. This CDR3 is 12 amino acids long. The germline V gene encodes CDR1 MNHEY and CDR2 SVGAGI. Trimming pared 7 bases from V and 3 bases from J, leaving 9 bases between. The CDR3 sequence is CASISRHTEAFF. DNA for the CDR3: TGTGCCAGCATTAGTCGGCACACTGAAGCTTTCTTT.

This clonotype was picked up a small number of times. This chain uses TRBV12-3 or TRBV12-4 with TRBJ1-3, with a possible D match to TRBD1 (5 bases). Trimming shortened V by 5 bases and J by 3 bases, and 11 bases separated the two germline ends. The CDR3 has 14 residues. The CDR3 protein is CASSGWTSGNTIYF. The CDR3, as DNA: TGTGCCAGCAGTGGTTGGACAAGTGGAAACACCATATATTTT.

This clonotype was found a few times. The chain joins TRBV7-9 to TRBJ2-2; tentatively, D is TRBD2 (5 bases). V lost 4 bases and J 3 bases, leaving 9 bases between the germline ends. Germline V lookup: CDR1 SEHNR, CDR2 FQNEAQ (reference sequence). This CDR3 is built from 14 residues. This CDR3 reads CASSSRVYTGELFF. For the CDR3, the DNA is TGTGCCAGCAGCTCGCGGGTCTACACCGGGGAGCTGTTTTTT.

The chain links TRBV11-2 to TRBJ2-2; a possible D gene is TRBD1 (5 bases). The ends were cut back, 0 bases at V and 0 bases at J, with 14 bases in the middle. CDR3 length: 18 residues. Germline lookup yields CDR1 SGHAT and CDR2 FQNNGV. The CDR3 DNA follows: TGTGCCAGCAGCTTAGACCTTTTGGGGCAGGCGAACACCGGGGAGCTGTTTTTT. Translated: CASSLDLLGQANTGELFF. The variable domain in full, with the rest retrieved from reference TRBV11-2 and TRBJ2-2, is EAGVAQSPRYKIIEKRQSVAFWCNPISGHATLYWYQQILGQGPKLLIQFQNNGVVDDSQLPKDRFSAERLKGVDSTLKIQPAKLEDSAVYLCASSLDLLGQANTGELFFGEGSRLTVL.

This clonotype was counted ten times or more. The chain employs TRBV5-1 and TRBJ1-3; 7 positions match TRBD1. J lost 0 bases, V lost 4 bases, and 10 bases had no gene match. The CDR3 contains 17 residues. Germline lookup yields CDR1 SGHRS and CDR2 YFSETQ. DNA of the CDR3: TGCGCCAGCAGCCGTTTTGGACAGGTCGACTCTGGAAACACCATATATTTT. This sequence encodes CASSRFGQVDSGNTIYF.